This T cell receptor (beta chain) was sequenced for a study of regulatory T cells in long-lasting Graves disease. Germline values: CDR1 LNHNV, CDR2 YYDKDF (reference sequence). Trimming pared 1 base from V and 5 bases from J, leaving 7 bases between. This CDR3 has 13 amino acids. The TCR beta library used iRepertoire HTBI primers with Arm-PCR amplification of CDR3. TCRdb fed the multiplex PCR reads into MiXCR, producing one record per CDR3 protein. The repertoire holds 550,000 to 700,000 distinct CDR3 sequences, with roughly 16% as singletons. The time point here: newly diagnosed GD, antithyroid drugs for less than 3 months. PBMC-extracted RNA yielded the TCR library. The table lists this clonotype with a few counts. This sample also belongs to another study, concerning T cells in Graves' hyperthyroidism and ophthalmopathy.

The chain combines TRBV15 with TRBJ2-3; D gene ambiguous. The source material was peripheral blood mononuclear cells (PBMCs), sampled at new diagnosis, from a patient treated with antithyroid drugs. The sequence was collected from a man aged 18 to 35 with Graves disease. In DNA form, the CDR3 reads TGTGCCACCAGCAGAGGGCTGAAAGATACGCAGTATTTT. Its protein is CATSRGLKDTQYF.